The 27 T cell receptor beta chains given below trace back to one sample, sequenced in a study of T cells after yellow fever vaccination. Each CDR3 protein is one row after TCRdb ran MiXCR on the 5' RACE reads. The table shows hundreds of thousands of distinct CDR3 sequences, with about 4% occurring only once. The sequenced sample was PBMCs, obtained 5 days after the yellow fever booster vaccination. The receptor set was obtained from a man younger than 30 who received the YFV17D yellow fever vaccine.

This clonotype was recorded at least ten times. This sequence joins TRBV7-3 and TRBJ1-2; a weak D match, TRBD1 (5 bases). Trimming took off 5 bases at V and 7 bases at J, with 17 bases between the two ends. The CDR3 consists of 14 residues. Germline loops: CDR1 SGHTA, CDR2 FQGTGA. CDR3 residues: CASSPGDSLGGYTF. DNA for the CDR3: TGTGCCAGCAGCCCTGGGGACTCTTTGGGTGGCTACACCTTC.

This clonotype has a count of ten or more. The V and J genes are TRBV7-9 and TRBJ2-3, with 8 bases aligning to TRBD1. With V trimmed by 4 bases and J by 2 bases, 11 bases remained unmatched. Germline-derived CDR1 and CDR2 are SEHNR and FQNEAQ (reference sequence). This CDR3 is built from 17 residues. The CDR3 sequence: CASSSLGQGPFTDTQYF. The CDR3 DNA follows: TGTGCCAGCAGCTCCCTCGGACAGGGCCCTTTCACAGATACGCAGTATTTT.

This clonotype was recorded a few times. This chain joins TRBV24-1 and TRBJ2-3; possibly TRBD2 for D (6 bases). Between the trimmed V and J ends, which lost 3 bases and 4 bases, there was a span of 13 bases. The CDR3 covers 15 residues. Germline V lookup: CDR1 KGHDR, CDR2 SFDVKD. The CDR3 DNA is TGTGCCACCAGTGATCCGGGAGCCGGGGCAGATACGCAGTATTTT. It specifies CATSDPGAGADTQYF.

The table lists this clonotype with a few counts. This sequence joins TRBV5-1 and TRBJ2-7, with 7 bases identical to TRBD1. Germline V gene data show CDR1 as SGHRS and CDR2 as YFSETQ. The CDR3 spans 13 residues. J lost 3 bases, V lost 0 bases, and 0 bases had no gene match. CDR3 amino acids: CASSLGTGYEQYV. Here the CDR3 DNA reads TGCGCCAGCAGCTTGGGGACAGGCTACGAGCAGTACGTC.

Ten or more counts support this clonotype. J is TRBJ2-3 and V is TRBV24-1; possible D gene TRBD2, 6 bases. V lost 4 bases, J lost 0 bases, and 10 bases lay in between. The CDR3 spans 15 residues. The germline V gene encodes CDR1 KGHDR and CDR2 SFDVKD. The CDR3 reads CATSEGGSSTDTQYF. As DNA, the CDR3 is TGTGCCACCAGTGAGGGGGGATCTAGCACAGATACGCAGTATTTT.

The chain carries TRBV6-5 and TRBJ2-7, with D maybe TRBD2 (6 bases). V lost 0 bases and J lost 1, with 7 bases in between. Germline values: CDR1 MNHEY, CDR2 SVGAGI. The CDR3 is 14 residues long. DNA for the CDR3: TGTGCCAGCAGTTACTCCGGGGGATCCTACGAGCAGTACTTC. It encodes CASSYSGGSYEQYF.

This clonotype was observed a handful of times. CDR3 region: CASTSRRMNTEAFF. The CDR3 region has the DNA TGTGCCAGCACCAGTCGGCGTATGAACACTGAAGCTTTCTTT. V is TRBV6-2 or TRBV6-3 and J is TRBJ1-1; D unresolved. CDR3 length equals 14 residues. Germline CDR1 MNHEY, CDR2 SVGEGT. Deletions cut 7 bases from V and 0 bases from J, with 12 bases between.

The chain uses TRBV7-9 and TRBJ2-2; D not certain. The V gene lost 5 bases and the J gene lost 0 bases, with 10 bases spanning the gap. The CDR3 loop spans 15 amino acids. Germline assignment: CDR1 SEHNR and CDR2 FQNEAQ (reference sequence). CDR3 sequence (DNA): TGTGCCAGCAGCCAAAGGACCACGAACACCGGGGAGCTGTTTTTT. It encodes CASSQRTTNTGELFF.

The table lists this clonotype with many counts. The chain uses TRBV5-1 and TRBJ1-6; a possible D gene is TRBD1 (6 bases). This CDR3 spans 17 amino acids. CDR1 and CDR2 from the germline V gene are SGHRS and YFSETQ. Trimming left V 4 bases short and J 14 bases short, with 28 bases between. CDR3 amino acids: CASSPRALAGGDLSLHF. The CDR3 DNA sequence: TGCGCCAGCAGCCCACGCGCATTGGCGGGGGGCGATTTATCCCTCCACTTT.

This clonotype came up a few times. For the CDR3, the DNA is TGCGCCAGCAGTGAAGCAGGGGGAGGAACTGAAGCTTTCTTT. Its translation is CASSEAGGGTEAFF. The chain recombines TRBV10-2 with TRBJ1-1, with 7 bases matching TRBD1. The CDR3 has 14 residues. CDR1 and CDR2 from the germline V gene are WSHSY and SAAADI. V was pared by 3 bases and J by 5 bases, with 6 bases of the junction left unmatched.

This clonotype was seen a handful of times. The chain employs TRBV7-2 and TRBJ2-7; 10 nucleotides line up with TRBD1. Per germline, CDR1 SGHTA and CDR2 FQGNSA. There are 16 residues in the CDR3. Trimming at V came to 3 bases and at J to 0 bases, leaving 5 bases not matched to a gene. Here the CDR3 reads CASSLGTGASSYEQYV. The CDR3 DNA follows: TGTGCCAGCAGCTTGGGGACAGGGGCGAGCTCCTACGAGCAGTACGTC.

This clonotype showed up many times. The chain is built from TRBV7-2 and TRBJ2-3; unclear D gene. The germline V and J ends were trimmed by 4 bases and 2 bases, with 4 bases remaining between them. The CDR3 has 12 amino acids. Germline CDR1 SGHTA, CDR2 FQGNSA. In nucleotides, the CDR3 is TGTGCCAGCAGCTCCACCACAGATACGCAGTATTTT. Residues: CASSSTTDTQYF.

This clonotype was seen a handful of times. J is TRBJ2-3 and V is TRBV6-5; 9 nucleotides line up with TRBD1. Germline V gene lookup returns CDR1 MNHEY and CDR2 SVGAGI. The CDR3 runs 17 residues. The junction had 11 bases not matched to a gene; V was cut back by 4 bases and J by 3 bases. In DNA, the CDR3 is TGTGCCAGCAGTTCTCCGGGACAGGGAATGTGGACAGATACGCAGTATTTT. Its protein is CASSSPGQGMWTDTQYF.

As DNA, the CDR3 is TGTGCCAGCAGCCGAACCTCCACTGAAGCTTTCTTT. Translated, it gives CASSRTSTEAFF. This chain uses TRBV14 with TRBJ1-1, with D unresolved. The CDR3 is 12 amino acids. Trimming left V 4 bases short and J 4 bases short, with 7 bases between. The germline gives CDR1 SGHDN, CDR2 FVKESK.

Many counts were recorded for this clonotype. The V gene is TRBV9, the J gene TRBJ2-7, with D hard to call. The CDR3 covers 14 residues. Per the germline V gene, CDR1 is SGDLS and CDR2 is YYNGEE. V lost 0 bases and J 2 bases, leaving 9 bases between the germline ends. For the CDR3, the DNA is TGTGCCAGCAGCGTAGCTGGCAACGCCTACGAGCAGTACTTC. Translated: CASSVAGNAYEQYF.

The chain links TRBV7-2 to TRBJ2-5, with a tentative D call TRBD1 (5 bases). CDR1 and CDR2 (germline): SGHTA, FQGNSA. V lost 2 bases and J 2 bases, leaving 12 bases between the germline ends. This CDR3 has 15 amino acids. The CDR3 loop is CASSLIRGWQETQYF. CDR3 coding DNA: TGTGCCAGCAGCTTAATTAGGGGCTGGCAAGAGACCCAGTACTTC.

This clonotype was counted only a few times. The chain's CDR3 is CASSSQPGEQETQYF. The CDR3 DNA is TGCGCCAGCAGCTCACAACCGGGGGAGCAAGAGACCCAGTACTTC. This chain connects TRBV5-1 to TRBJ2-5; possible D gene TRBD2, 6 bases. Germline V gene data show CDR1 as SGHRS and CDR2 as YFSETQ. The V gene lost 3 bases and the J gene lost 2 bases, with 14 bases spanning the gap. This CDR3 has 15 amino acids. The full variable domain, completed using reference TRBV5-1 and TRBJ2-5, is KAGVTQTPRYLIKTRGQQVTLSCSPISGHRSVSWYQQTPGQGLQFLFEYFSETQRNKGNFPGRFSGRQFSNSRSEMNVSTLELGDSALYLCASSSQPGEQETQYFGPGTRLLVL.

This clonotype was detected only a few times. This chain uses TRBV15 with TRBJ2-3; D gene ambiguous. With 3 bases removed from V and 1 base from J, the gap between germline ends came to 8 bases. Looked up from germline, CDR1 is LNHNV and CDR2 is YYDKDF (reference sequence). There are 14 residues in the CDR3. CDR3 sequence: CATSSGVRTDTQYF. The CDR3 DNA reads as TGTGCCACCAGCAGTGGAGTCCGCACAGATACGCAGTATTTT.

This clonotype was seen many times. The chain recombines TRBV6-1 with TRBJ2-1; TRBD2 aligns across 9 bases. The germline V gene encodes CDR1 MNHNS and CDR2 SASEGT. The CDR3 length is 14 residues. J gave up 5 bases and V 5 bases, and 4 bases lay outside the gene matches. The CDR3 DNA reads TGTGCCAGCAGTCTTAGCGGGGGCCACAATGAGCAGTTCTTC. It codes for CASSLSGGHNEQFF.

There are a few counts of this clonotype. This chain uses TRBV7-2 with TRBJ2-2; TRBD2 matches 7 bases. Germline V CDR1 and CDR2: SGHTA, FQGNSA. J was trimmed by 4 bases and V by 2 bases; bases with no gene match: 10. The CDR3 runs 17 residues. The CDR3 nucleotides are TGTGCCAGCAGCTTAAATCGAGCGGGGATCGTCACCGGGGAGCTGTTTTTT. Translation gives CASSLNRAGIVTGELFF.

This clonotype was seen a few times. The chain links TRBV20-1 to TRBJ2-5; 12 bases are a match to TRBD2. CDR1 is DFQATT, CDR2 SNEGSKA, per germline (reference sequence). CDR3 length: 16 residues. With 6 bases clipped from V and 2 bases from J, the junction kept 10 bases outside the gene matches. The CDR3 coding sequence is TGCAGTGCCAACGGACTAGCGGGGACCCCACAAGAGACCCAGTACTTC. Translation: CSANGLAGTPQETQYF.

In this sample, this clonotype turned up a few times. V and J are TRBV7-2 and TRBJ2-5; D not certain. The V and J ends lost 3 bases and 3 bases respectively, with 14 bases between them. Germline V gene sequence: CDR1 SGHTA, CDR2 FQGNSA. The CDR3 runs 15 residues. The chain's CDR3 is CASSFGYAPKETQYF. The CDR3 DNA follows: TGTGCCAGCAGCTTTGGGTACGCTCCTAAAGAGACCCAGTACTTC.

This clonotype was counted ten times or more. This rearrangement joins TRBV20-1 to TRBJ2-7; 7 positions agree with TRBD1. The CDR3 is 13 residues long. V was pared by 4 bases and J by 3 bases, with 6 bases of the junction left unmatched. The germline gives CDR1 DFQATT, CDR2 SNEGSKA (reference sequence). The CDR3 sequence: CSAKTGSGYEQYF. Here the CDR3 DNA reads TGCAGTGCTAAGACAGGGTCGGGCTACGAGCAGTACTTC.

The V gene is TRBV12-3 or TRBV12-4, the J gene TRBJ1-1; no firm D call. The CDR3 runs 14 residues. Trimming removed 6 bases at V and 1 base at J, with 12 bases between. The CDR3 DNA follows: TGTGCCAGCAGAAAAAGGGCGGGGAACACTGAAGCTTTCTTT. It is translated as CASRKRAGNTEAFF.

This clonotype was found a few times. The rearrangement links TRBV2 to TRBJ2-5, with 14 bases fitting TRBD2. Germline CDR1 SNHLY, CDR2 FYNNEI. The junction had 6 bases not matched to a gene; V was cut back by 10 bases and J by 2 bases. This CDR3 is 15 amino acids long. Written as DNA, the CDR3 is TGTGCCATTGGGGGACTAGCGGGGGAGCAAGAGACCCAGTACTTC. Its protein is CAIGGLAGEQETQYF.

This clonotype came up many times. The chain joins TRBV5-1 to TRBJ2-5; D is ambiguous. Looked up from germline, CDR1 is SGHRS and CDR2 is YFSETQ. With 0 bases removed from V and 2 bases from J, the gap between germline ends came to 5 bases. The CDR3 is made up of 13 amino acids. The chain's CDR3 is CASSLALQETQYF. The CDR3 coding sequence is TGCGCCAGCAGCTTGGCTCTACAAGAGACCCAGTACTTC. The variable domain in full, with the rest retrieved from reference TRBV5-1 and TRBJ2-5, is KAGVTQTPRYLIKTRGQQVTLSCSPISGHRSVSWYQQTPGQGLQFLFEYFSETQRNKGNFPGRFSGRQFSNSRSEMNVSTLELGDSALYLCASSLALQETQYFGPGTRLLVL.

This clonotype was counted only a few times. Written as DNA, the CDR3 is TGTGCCACCAGCAGAAACGCTGGGGTTGAAAAACTGTTTTTT. This sequence encodes CATSRNAGVEKLFF. This sequence joins TRBV15 and TRBJ1-4; D uncertain. The CDR3 is 14 amino acids. V gave up 2 bases and J gave up 7 bases, with 11 bases separating them. Germline lookup yields CDR1 LNHNV and CDR2 YYDKDF (reference sequence).